The entry below gives a single T cell receptor beta chain sequence along with its context. Its antigen is still unknown. Deep-level assay runs were performed. Some clones are missing from TCRdb's copy, which holds only in-frame ones; the method was immunoSEQ multiplex PCR. The sample carries about 2,200,000 clones, roughly 91% recorded once. The data stem from a study of shared clonotypes between healthy human individuals. On the study more broadly: CD4 naive cells filled three plates per donor, CD4 memory three, CD8 naive two and CD8 memory one. Study observations and caveats: Naive subsets generally exceeded memory subsets in estimated richness.

The naive CD8 fraction comprised CD45RO-negative cells positively selected for CCR7 and excluded terminally differentiated effector memory CD45RA+ cells. Germline V lookup: CDR1 SGDLS, CDR2 YYNGEE. The CDR3 is 14 residues long. Trimming at V came to 4 bases and at J to 3 bases, leaving 5 bases not matched to a gene. Source material: naive CD8+ T cells from PBMCs. V usage is TRBV9 and J usage is TRBJ1-1; 8 bases line up with TRBD1. This TCR derives from a man between 18 and 35 years old in good health. Some clones in this sample may be carry-over from other donors' samples. CDR3 bases: TGTGCCAGCAGCCCGGGGGACAGGTACACTGAAGCTTTCTTT. Translation: CASSPGDRYTEAFF.